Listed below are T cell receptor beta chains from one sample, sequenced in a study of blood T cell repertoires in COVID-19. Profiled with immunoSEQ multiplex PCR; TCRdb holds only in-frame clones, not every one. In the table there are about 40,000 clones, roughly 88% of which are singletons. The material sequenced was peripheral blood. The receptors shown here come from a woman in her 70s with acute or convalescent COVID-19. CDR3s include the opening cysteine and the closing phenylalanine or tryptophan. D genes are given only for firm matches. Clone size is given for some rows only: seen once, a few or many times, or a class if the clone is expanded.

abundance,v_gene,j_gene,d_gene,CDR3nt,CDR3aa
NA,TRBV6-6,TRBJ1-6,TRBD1,TGTGCCAGCAGTCGCAAGACAGGGGGTTGGAATAATTCACCCCTCCACTTT,CASSRKTGGWNNSPLHF
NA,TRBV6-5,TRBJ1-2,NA,TGTGCCAGCAGTTACTCGAGTGCGGCTAACTATGGCTACACCTTC,CASSYSSAANYGYTF
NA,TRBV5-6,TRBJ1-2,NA,TGTGCCAGCAGCTTACAGGGCTCCTATGGCTACACCTTC,CASSLQGSYGYTF
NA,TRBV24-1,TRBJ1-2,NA,TGTGCCACCAGTGCTGAGGTGGGTGGCTACACCTTC,CATSAEVGGYTF
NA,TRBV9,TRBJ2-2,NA,TGTGCCAGCAGCCCCCGCGGGGTGAACACCGGGGAGCTGTTTTTT,CASSPRGVNTGELFF
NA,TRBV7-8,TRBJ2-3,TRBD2,TGTGCCAGCGTAACTAGCGGGGATACGCAGTATTTT,CASVTSGDTQYF
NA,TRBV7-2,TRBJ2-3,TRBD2,TGTGCCAGCAGCGCCACTAGCGGGTGGGGCACAGATACGCAGTATTTT,CASSATSGWGTDTQYF
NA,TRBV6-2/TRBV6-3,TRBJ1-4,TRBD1,TGTGCCAGCAGTCAGAACAGGCGGACAGGGAAGAATGAAAAACTGTTTTTT,CASSQNRRTGKNEKLFF
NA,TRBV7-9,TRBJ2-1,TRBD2,TGTGCCAGCAGCTTGCTAGCGGGGGGTAATGAGCAGTTCTTC,CASSLLAGGNEQFF
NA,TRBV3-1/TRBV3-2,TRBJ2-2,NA,TGTGCCAGCAGTAAAGAGGGCCGGGAGCTGTTTTTT,CASSKEGRELFF
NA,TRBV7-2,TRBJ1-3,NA,TGTGCCAGCAGAAGGAGACAGGTCTCTGGAAACACCATATATTTT,CASRRRQVSGNTIYF
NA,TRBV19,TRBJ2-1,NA,TGTGCCAGTAGTATAGTGGGGGCCGGATACAATGAGCAGTTCTTC,CASSIVGAGYNEQFF
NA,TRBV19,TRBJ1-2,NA,TGTGCCAGTAGTCGTGGGGCGGACTATGGCTACACCTTC,CASSRGADYGYTF
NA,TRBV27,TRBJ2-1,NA,TGTGCCAGCAGGGCCCTAGGGGGCTACAATGAGCAGTTCTTC,CASRALGGYNEQFF
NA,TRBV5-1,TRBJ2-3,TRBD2,TGCGCCAGCAGCTTGTTAGGGTCTAGCGGGGCGAGCACAGATACGCAGTATTTT,CASSLLGSSGASTDTQYF
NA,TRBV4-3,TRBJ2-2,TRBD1,TGCGCCAGCAGCCAACCGGGACAGGGTCCCGGGGAGCTGTTTTTT,CASSQPGQGPGELFF
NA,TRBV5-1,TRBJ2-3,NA,TGCGCCAGCAGCGGGCAGAGCACAGATACGCAGTATTTT,CASSGQSTDTQYF
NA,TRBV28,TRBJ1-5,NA,TGTGCCAGCAGTTTCGGCCAGGGAAAACAGCCCCAGCATTTT,CASSFGQGKQPQHF
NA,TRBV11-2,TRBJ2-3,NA,TGTGCCAGCAGCTTGAATCCCGGGGATACGCAGTATTTT,CASSLNPGDTQYF
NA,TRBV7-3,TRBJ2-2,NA,TGTGCCAGCAGCCCGGACATGAACACCGGGGAGCTGTTTTTT,CASSPDMNTGELFF
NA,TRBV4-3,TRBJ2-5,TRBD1,TGCGCCAGCAGCCAGGGGGCGATAGGGGGCCGTGAGACCCAGTACTTC,CASSQGAIGGRETQYF
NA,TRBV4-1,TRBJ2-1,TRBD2,TGCGCCAGCAGCCAAGAGGGGCCCGGGAGGGCGGGAGCCTCAAGCTACAATGAGCAGTTCTTC,CASSQEGPGRAGASSYNEQFF
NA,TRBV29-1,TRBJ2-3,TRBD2,TGCAGCGTTGGTATAAGCGGGAGTCGGGCAGATACGCAGTATTTT,CSVGISGSRADTQYF
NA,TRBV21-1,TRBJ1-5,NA,TGTGCCAGCAGCAAAGGCCGGGACAGGGATGTTCCCCAGCATTTT,CASSKGRDRDVPQHF
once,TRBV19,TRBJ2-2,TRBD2,TGTGCCAGTAGTACCGGGGGACTAACCGGGGAGCTGTTTTTT,CASSTGGLTGELFF
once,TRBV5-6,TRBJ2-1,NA,TGTGCCAGCAGCCCCCTCCTCGGGGAGAAGTTCTTC,CASSPLLGEKFF
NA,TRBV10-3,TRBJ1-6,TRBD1,TGTGCCATCAGTGAGCCTTTGACAGGGAGCTCCTATAATTCACCCCTCCACTTT,CAISEPLTGSSYNSPLHF
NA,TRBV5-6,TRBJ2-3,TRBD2,TGTGCCAGCAGCCGGACTAGCGGCACAGATACGCAGTATTTT,CASSRTSGTDTQYF
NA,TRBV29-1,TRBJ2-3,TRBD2,TGCAGCGTTCTCTGGGTAGCGGGAGGAGATACGCAGTATTTT,CSVLWVAGGDTQYF
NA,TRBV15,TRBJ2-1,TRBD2,TGTGCCACCAGCAGAATACTAGCGGGGGACTACAATGAGCAGTTCTTC,CATSRILAGDYNEQFF
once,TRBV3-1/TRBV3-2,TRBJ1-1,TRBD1,TGTGCCAGCAGCCTACGGACAGGGATCAAAGACACTGAAGCTTTCTTT,CASSLRTGIKDTEAFF
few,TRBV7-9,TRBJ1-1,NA,TGTGCCAGCAGCTTGGGCTTGGTCAGGGAAAACACTGAAGCTTTCTTT,CASSLGLVRENTEAFF
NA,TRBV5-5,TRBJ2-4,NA,TGTGCCAGCAGCTTGGCCATAGCGCTTAACATTCAGTACTTC,CASSLAIALNIQYF
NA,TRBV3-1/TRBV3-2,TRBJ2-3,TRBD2,TGTGCCAGCAGATTAACTAGCGGGAGTGTTGATACGCAGTATTTT,CASRLTSGSVDTQYF
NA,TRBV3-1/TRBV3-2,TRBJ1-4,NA,TGTGCCAGCAGCGAAAGGGAGTTTGTGGAACTGTTTTTT,CASSEREFVELFF
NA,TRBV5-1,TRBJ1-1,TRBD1,TGCGCCAGCAGCAGAGGACAGGAGCCGAACACTGAAGCTTTCTTT,CASSRGQEPNTEAFF
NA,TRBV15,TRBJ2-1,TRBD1,TGTGCCACCAGCAGAGCGGGGACAGATGAGCAGTTCTTC,CATSRAGTDEQFF
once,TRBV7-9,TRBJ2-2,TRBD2,TGTGCCAGCAACGAGCGGGAACTCACCGGGGAGCTGTTTTTT,CASNERELTGELFF
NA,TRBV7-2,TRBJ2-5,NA,TGTGCCAGCAGCTCCGGCGGGGAGACCCAGTACTTC,CASSSGGETQYF
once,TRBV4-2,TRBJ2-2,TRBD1,TGTGCCAGCAGCCAACCGGGACAGGGGGCAGGGGGTTTCGCCGGGGAGCTGTTTTTT,CASSQPGQGAGGFAGELFF
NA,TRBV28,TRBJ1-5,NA,TGTGCCAGCAGTTTATCCTCCTCGACCGGCCGGGAGCCCCAGCATTTT,CASSLSSSTGREPQHF
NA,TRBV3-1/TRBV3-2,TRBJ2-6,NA,TGTGCCAGCAGCCAAGAATCCGGGGGGCTTGGGGCCAACGTCCTGACTTTC,CASSQESGGLGANVLTF
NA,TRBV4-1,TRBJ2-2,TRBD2,TGCGCCAGCAGCCAAGCCACCCTAGCGGCCATTCGCACCGGGGAGCTGTTTTTT,CASSQATLAAIRTGELFF
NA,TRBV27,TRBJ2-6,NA,TGTGCCAGCAGTTTAGTGTCGTTCTCTGGGGCCAACGTCCTGACTTTC,CASSLVSFSGANVLTF
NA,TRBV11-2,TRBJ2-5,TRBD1,TGTGCCAGCAGCTCAGGGACAGGGATTTGGGAGACCCAGTACTTC,CASSSGTGIWETQYF
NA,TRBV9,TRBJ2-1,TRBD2,TGTGCCAGCAGCGTAGCTGCGGGAGGGCCCATTGATGAGCAGTTCTTC,CASSVAAGGPIDEQFF
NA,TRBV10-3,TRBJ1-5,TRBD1,TGTGCCATCAGTGAGGACAGGGTCAATCAGCCCCAGCATTTT,CAISEDRVNQPQHF
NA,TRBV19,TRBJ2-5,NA,TGTGCCAGTAGTATGGGGGGTTACCAAGAGACCCAGTACTTC,CASSMGGYQETQYF
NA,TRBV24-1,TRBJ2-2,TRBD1,TGTGCCACCGCAGAGGGGGCGGGCACCGGGGAGCTGTTTTTT,CATAEGAGTGELFF
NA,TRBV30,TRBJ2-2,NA,TGTGCCTCAGGGCAGGGTAACACCGGGGAGCTGTTTTTT,CASGQGNTGELFF
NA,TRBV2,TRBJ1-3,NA,TGTGCCAGCAGTTCGGACAGCCACCGTTCTGGAAACACCATATATTTT,CASSSDSHRSGNTIYF
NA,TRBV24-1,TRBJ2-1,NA,TGTGCCACCAGTGATTGGTACAGGGAAGGGGCTAACAATGAGCAGTTCTTC,CATSDWYREGANNEQFF
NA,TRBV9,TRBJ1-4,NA,TGTGCCAGCAGCGTGAAGGGGGCTAATGAAAAACTGTTTTTT,CASSVKGANEKLFF